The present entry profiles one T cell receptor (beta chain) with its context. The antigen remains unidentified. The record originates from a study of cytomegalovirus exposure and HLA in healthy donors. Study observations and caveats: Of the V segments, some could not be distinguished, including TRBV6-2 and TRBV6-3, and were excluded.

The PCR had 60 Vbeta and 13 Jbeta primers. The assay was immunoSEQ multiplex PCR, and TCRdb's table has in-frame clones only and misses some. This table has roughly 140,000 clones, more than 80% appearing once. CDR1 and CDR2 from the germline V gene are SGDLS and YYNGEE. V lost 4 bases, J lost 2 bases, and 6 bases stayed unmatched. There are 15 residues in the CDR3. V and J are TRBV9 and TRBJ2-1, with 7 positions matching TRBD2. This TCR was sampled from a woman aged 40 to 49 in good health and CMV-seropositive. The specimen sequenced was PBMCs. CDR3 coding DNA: TGTGCCAGCAGCCCTCGAGCGGGGACCTACAATGAGCAGTTCTTC. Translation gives CASSPRAGTYNEQFF.